Presented here are 17 T cell receptor beta chains from one specimen sequenced in a study of cytomegalovirus exposure and HLA in healthy donors. With 60 Vbeta and 13 Jbeta primers, the PCR was carried out. Assay used: immunoSEQ multiplex PCR; TCRdb lists only in-frame clones, some missing. The table has about 140,000 clones, approximately 79% seen once. The sequenced sample consisted of PBMCs. These TCRs come from a female donor in good health and CMV-seronegative.

The chain joins TRBV7-9 to TRBJ1-5; D gene uncertain. V lost 1 base and J lost 5, with 6 bases in between. Germline CDR1 SEHNR, CDR2 FQNEAQ (reference sequence). This CDR3 comprises 13 residues. CDR3 DNA: TGTGCCAGCAGCTTAGTAGCGGATCAGCCCCAGCATTTT. It yields the protein CASSLVADQPQHF.

The rearrangement joins TRBV12-2 to TRBJ2-3; the table's D gene call, TRBD1, was not cross checked with the DNA. TRBV12-2 is a pseudogene locus. The CDR3 is 20 amino acids. The CDR3 sequence: CASRLAPPPGDRSSTDTQYF. The CDR3 DNA reads TGTGCAAGTCGCTTAGCCCCGCCACCGGGGGACAGGTCCTCCACAGATACGCAGTATTTT.

The V and J genes are TRBV7-9 and TRBJ2-1, with 13 bases lining up with TRBD2. This CDR3 has 17 amino acids. The trim removed 3 bases at V and 0 bases at J, leaving 2 bases unmatched. Looked up from germline, CDR1 is SEHNR and CDR2 is FQNEAQ (reference sequence). Written as DNA, the CDR3 is TGTGCCAGCAGCTTGGGACTAGCGGGGAGCTCCTACAATGAGCAGTTCTTC. Translation gives CASSLGLAGSSYNEQFF. Full variable domain (rest looked up from reference TRBV7-9 and TRBJ2-1): DTGVSQNPRHKITKRGQNVTFRCDPISEHNRLYWYRQTLGQGPEFLTYFQNEAQLEKSRLLSDRFSAERPKGSFSTLEIQRTEQGDSAMYLCASSLGLAGSSYNEQFFGPGTRLTVL.

The chain combines TRBV2 with TRBJ2-7; 9 nucleotides line up with TRBD1. CDR3 length: 15 amino acids. The J segment lost 2 bases and the V segment lost 4 bases, leaving 6 bases of the junction unmatched. From germline, CDR1 is SNHLY and CDR2 FYNNEI. The CDR3 is CASSGEGQGPYEQYF. In DNA, the CDR3 is TGTGCCAGCAGTGGGGAGGGACAGGGTCCCTACGAGCAGTACTTC.

The V and J genes are TRBV27 and TRBJ2-7, with D unresolved. V was pared by 11 bases and J by 0 bases, with 8 bases between. This CDR3 has 11 residues. Germline CDR1 MNHEY, CDR2 SMNVEV (reference sequence). CDR3 loop: CASGYSYEQYF. CDR3 DNA sequence: TGTGCCTCCGGTTACTCCTACGAGCAGTACTTC.

As to this clone: This sample also contains other DNA sequences that code for the same CDR3. The chain carries TRBV5-1 and TRBJ2-7, with TRBD1 as a possible D gene (5 bases). Per germline, CDR1 SGHRS and CDR2 YFSETQ. The V end was cut by 4 bases, the J end by 0 bases, with 8 bases between. The CDR3 has 13 amino acids. CDR3 region: CASSPDSSYEQYF. The CDR3 DNA is TGCGCCAGCAGCCCAGACAGCTCCTACGAGCAGTACTTC.

The V gene is TRBV6-5, the J gene TRBJ2-7; no definite D call. Trimming removed 0 bases from V and 3 bases from J, with 9 bases in between. The CDR3 sequence is 14 residues long. The germline CDR1 and CDR2 sequences are MNHEY and SVGAGI. The CDR3 sequence: CASSYSRSFYEQYF. DNA of the CDR3: TGTGCCAGCAGTTACTCACGGTCCTTCTACGAGCAGTACTTC.

The rearrangement links TRBV11-2 to TRBJ1-5; 9 bases line up with TRBD1. Germline V lookup: CDR1 SGHAT, CDR2 FQNNGV. The CDR3 has 14 residues. V was clipped by 3 bases and J by 7 bases; unmatched bases: 4. The CDR3 loop is CASSLGQGGQPQHF. The CDR3 DNA reads as TGTGCCAGCAGCTTGGGACAGGGCGGCCAGCCCCAGCATTTT.

The chain has TRBV29-1 and TRBJ2-1; no clear D gene. From germline, CDR1 is SQVTM and CDR2 ANQGSEA. Trimming left V 4 bases short and J 5 bases short, with 9 bases between. The CDR3 has 12 residues. CDR3 in DNA: TGCAGCGTTGGTTCGGTGAACAATGAGCAGTTCTTC. Its translation is CSVGSVNNEQFF.

This sequence joins TRBV5-1 and TRBJ2-3; TRBD1 aligns across 7 bases. V gave up 1 base and J gave up 4 bases; unmatched junction bases: 6. CDR1 and CDR2 from the germline V gene are SGHRS and YFSETQ. This CDR3 comprises 15 residues. The CDR3 spells CASSLKGQYADTQYF. DNA for the CDR3: TGCGCCAGCAGCTTGAAGGGACAGTATGCAGATACGCAGTATTTT.

J is TRBJ2-4 and V is TRBV14, with 8 bases aligning to TRBD2. V trimming: 6 bases; J trimming: 0 bases; junction bases outside the gene matches: 4. The length of the CDR3 is 15 residues. The germline CDR1 and CDR2 sequences are SGHDN and FVKESK. In DNA, the CDR3 is TGTGCCAGCAGTACTAGCGGTGGAGCCAAAAACATTCAGTACTTC. As protein: CASSTSGGAKNIQYF.

This clone was counted a few times. The J gene is TRBJ2-7, the V gene TRBV2; the D gene is possibly TRBD2 (6 bases). Trimming removed 5 bases at V and 6 bases at J, with 20 bases between. Germline assignment: CDR1 SNHLY and CDR2 FYNNEI. The CDR3 sequence is 15 residues long. This chain's CDR3 is CASSPLRGSAAEQYF. The CDR3 nucleotides are TGTGCCAGCAGTCCTTTACGGGGGAGTGCCGCCGAGCAGTACTTC.

There are a few counts of this clone. A read error may account for a junction end that differs from germline. The chain carries TRBV2 and TRBJ1-3, with 9 bases aligning to TRBD1. This CDR3 is 11 amino acids long. CDR1 and CDR2 (germline): SNHLY, FYNNEI. As DNA, the CDR3 is TGTGCCAGCAGAGCCCGGGACAGGGAGGGTTTT. It specifies CASRARDREGF.

This clone was seen repeatedly, ten times or more. Written as DNA, the CDR3 is TGTGCCAGCAGTTTAAGGGTAGCGGGGGGCTATGAGCAGTTCTTC. Translating it yields CASSLRVAGGYEQFF. This chain connects TRBV27 to TRBJ2-1; 10 bases match TRBD2. CDR3 length: 15 amino acids. Per the germline V gene, CDR1 is MNHEY and CDR2 is SMNVEV (reference sequence). The trim removed 2 bases at V and 8 bases at J, leaving 6 bases unmatched.

The chain carries TRBV5-4 and TRBJ1-1, with D maybe TRBD1 (6 bases). This CDR3 has 15 amino acids. Germline V gene sequence: CDR1 SGHNT, CDR2 YYREEE (reference sequence). Trimming took 1 base from V and 0 from J, leaving 10 bases between them. CDR3 DNA sequence: TGTGCCAGCAGCTTGCAGGACAGAATGAACACTGAAGCTTTCTTT. Translation: CASSLQDRMNTEAFF.

This sequence joins TRBV5-1 and TRBJ2-7, with D tentatively TRBD1 (5 bases). This CDR3 region has 11 residues. V was trimmed by 2 bases and J by 5 bases, leaving 5 bases between them. In germline, CDR1 is SGHRS, CDR2 YFSETQ. The CDR3 spells CASSLGDEQYF. The CDR3 DNA reads TGCGCCAGCAGCTTAGGGGACGAGCAGTACTTC.

The rearrangement uses TRBV5-4 and TRBJ2-2; 9 bases align to TRBD2. CDR1 SGHNT and CDR2 YYREEE come from the germline V gene (reference sequence). The CDR3 has 16 amino acids. V shed 0 bases and J 1 base; nucleotides not matched to a gene: 1. Written as DNA, the CDR3 is TGTGCCAGCAGCTTGGGACTAGCGGAGAACACCGGGGAGCTGTTTTTT. This translates into CASSLGLAENTGELFF.